The 19 T cell receptor beta chains reported below all come from one sample, sequenced in a study of technical replicates of blood from several donors (dated by TCRdb to about 2017). Library preparation used the immunoSEQ multiplex PCR assay. TCRdb took over this immuneACCESS table, retaining in-frame rearrangements with V and J assigned. Such tables are incomplete; in checked studies, under half of the missing clones stem from an unresolved V gene, and the remainder is unexplained. The sample profile shows 79,000 or so clones; around 90% of them were found once. 0.2% to 0.25% of the sample comes from the top ten. Material: T cells isolated from PBMCs. The receptor set was obtained from a human donor in good health.

The chain couples TRBV2 to TRBJ1-5; D possibly corresponds to TRBD1 (6 bases). The CDR3 has 13 residues. The ends were cut back, 8 bases at V and 6 bases at J, with 14 bases in the middle. Germline V CDR1 and CDR2: SNHLY, FYNNEI. The CDR3 sequence is CASRWTVGQPQHF. The CDR3, as DNA: TGTGCCAGCCGATGGACAGTCGGTCAGCCCCAGCATTTT.

This clone came up once. The chain uses TRBV5-4 and TRBJ2-7; tentative D call: TRBD2 (5 bases). Germline values: CDR1 SGHNT, CDR2 YYREEE (reference sequence). Between the trimmed V and J ends, which lost 0 bases and 2 bases, there was a span of 15 bases. The CDR3 spans 16 residues. This chain's CDR3 is CASSLGSSGVPYEQYF. For the CDR3, the DNA is TGTGCCAGCAGCTTGGGGTCAAGCGGAGTTCCCTACGAGCAGTACTTC. Together with reference TRBV5-4 and TRBJ2-7, the CDR3 gives the full variable domain: ETGVTQSPTHLIKTRGQQVTLRCSSQSGHNTVSWYQQALGQGPQFIFQYYREEENGRGNFPPRFSGLQFPNYSSELNVNALELDDSALYLCASSLGSSGVPYEQYFGPGTRLTVT.

The chain employs TRBV30 and TRBJ1-4, with 7 bases that match TRBD1. This CDR3 contains 15 residues. The V segment lost 5 bases and the J segment 2 bases; nucleotides outside the gene matches: 8. Germline CDR1 is GTSNPN and CDR2 is SVGIG (reference sequence). The CDR3 region has the DNA TGTGCCTGGCAGGGAGAGGGGGCGACTAATGAAAAACTGTTTTTT. This encodes CAWQGEGATNEKLFF.

The rearrangement joins TRBV11-2 to TRBJ1-2; D is uncertain. Trimming took 5 bases from V and 1 from J, leaving 11 bases between them. The CDR3 is made up of 14 amino acids. CDR1 and CDR2 (germline): SGHAT, FQNNGV. The DNA for the CDR3 is TGTGCCAGCAGCCCAAACGAGGTTAACTATGGCTACACCTTC. It specifies CASSPNEVNYGYTF.

The chain has TRBV5-6 and TRBJ2-7; 7 bases match TRBD2. V lost 2 bases and J lost 9; bases outside the gene matches: 11. The CDR3 has 14 residues. Germline V gene lookup returns CDR1 SGHDT and CDR2 YYEEEE. The DNA for the CDR3 is TGTGCCAGCAGCTTACGTTTGGCGGGAGAGGTGCAGTACTTC. Its translation: CASSLRLAGEVQYF.

V and J are TRBV27 and TRBJ2-7, with TRBD2 matching 8 bases. CDR3 length: 15 amino acids. Germline-derived CDR1 and CDR2 are MNHEY and SMNVEV (reference sequence). V shed 3 bases and J 0 bases; nucleotides not matched to a gene: 4. CDR3 in amino acids: CASSFLAGHSYEQYF. CDR3 DNA sequence: TGTGCCAGCAGTTTCTTAGCGGGGCACTCCTACGAGCAGTACTTC.

The chain joins TRBV5-1 to TRBJ2-7, with TRBD2 identical over 9 bases. V gave up 1 base and J gave up 0 bases; unmatched junction bases: 5. The germline V gene encodes CDR1 SGHRS and CDR2 YFSETQ. CDR3 size: 16 residues. CDR3 nucleotide sequence: TGCGCCAGCAGCTTGTTAGCGGGAGAACTCTCCTACGAGCAGTACTTC. As protein: CASSLLAGELSYEQYF.

The chain combines TRBV7-9 with TRBJ1-2; D is uncertain. The CDR3 length is 13 residues. Trimming took off 0 bases at V and 10 bases at J, with 12 bases between the two ends. Germline CDR1 reads SEHNR; CDR2 reads FQNEAQ (reference sequence). This CDR3 reads CASSLALYQAYTF. DNA of the CDR3: TGTGCCAGCAGCTTAGCGCTTTACCAGGCCTACACCTTC.

CDR3 region: CASSIVLGLAGEFGNEQFF. CDR3 in DNA: TGTGCCAGTAGTATAGTCTTGGGACTAGCGGGAGAGTTCGGGAATGAGCAGTTCTTC. The chain links TRBV19 to TRBJ2-1, with TRBD2 identical over 14 bases. V trimming: 1 base; J trimming: 7 bases; junction bases outside the gene matches: 12. This CDR3 is 19 amino acids long. From germline, CDR1 is LNHDA and CDR2 SQIVND (reference sequence). The variable domain in full, with the rest retrieved from reference TRBV19 and TRBJ2-1, is DGGITQSPKYLFRKEGQNVTLSCEQNLNHDAMYWYRQDPGQGLRLIYYSQIVNDFQKGDIAEGYSVSREKKESFPLTVTSAQKNPTAFYLCASSIVLGLAGEFGNEQFFGPGTRLTVL.

The CDR3 DNA follows: TGTGCCAGCAGCCCTTGGGGGCAGGTCACAGATACGCAGTATTTT. As protein: CASSPWGQVTDTQYF. J is TRBJ2-3 and V is TRBV7-2, with D possibly being TRBD1 (6 bases). The CDR3 is 15 residues long. Trimming removed 5 bases from V and 2 bases from J, with 14 bases in between. Germline V CDR1 and CDR2: SGHTA, FQGNSA.

This clone was seen only once. J is TRBJ1-2 and V is TRBV7-9; D is uncertain. Germline V CDR1 and CDR2: SEHNR, FQNEAQ (reference sequence). This CDR3 spans 11 amino acids. V lost 0 bases and J lost 13, with 9 bases in between. The CDR3 coding sequence is TGTGCCAGCAGCTTAGCGGCGGGTATCACCTTC. Translating it yields CASSLAAGITF.

The chain is built from TRBV11-3 and TRBJ2-1; 7 positions agree with TRBD1. This CDR3 is 13 amino acids long. The V gene's germline CDR1 is SGHNT and CDR2 YENEEA. Trimming removed 5 bases from V and 5 bases from J; junction bases left unmatched: 3. CDR3: CASSRQGDNEQFF. Written as DNA, the CDR3 is TGTGCCAGCAGCCGACAGGGCGACAATGAGCAGTTCTTC. The complete variable domain, with remaining parts taken from reference TRBV11-3 and TRBJ2-1, reads EAGVVQSPRYKIIEKKQPVAFWCNPISGHNTLYWYLQNLGQGPELLIRYENEEAVDDSQLPKDRFSAERLKGVDSTLKIQPAELGDSAVYLCASSRQGDNEQFFGPGTRLTVL.

J is TRBJ1-3 and V is TRBV5-1; D is ambiguous. CDR1 is SGHRS, CDR2 YFSETQ, per germline. The ends were cut back, 0 bases at V and 3 bases at J, with 4 bases in the middle. The CDR3 is 13 amino acids. The CDR3 DNA is TGCGCCAGCAGCTTGGCGGTTGGAAACACCATATATTTT. It encodes CASSLAVGNTIYF.

The chain has TRBV7-3 and TRBJ1-2, with no clear D. V lost 8 bases and J 4 bases, leaving 17 bases between the germline ends. This CDR3 has 14 residues. Germline lookup yields CDR1 SGHTA and CDR2 FQGTGA. CDR3 residues: CASSEGGGAYGYTF. The CDR3 nucleotides are TGTGCCAGCTCCGAAGGTGGAGGCGCCTATGGCTACACCTTC. The variable domain in full, completed from reference TRBV7-3 and TRBJ1-2, reads GAGVSQTPSNKVTEKGKYVELRCDPISGHTALYWYRQSLGQGPEFLIYFQGTGAADDSGLPNDRFFAVRPEGSVSTLKIQRTERGDSAVYLCASSEGGGAYGYTFGSGTRLTVV.

The chain uses TRBV7-8 and TRBJ1-3, with D possibly TRBD1 on 5 matching bases. Trimming pared 1 base from V and 9 bases from J, leaving 22 bases between. CDR3 length equals 17 residues. CDR1 is SGHVS, CDR2 FQNEAQ, per germline. CDR3 protein: CASSLDPGTTRLPTIYF. For the CDR3, the DNA is TGTGCCAGCAGCTTAGATCCCGGGACTACGAGGTTGCCCACCATATATTTT. The complete variable domain, with remaining parts taken from reference TRBV7-8 and TRBJ1-3, reads GAGVSQSPRYKVAKRGQDVALRCDPISGHVSLFWYQQALGQGPEFLTYFQNEAQLDKSGLPSDRFFAERPEGSVSTLKIQRTQQEDSAVYLCASSLDPGTTRLPTIYFGEGSWLTVV.

The table lists this clone with a few counts. V and J are TRBV19 and TRBJ1-5; TRBD1 matches at 9 bases. CDR3 length equals 13 residues. Germline lookup yields CDR1 LNHDA and CDR2 SQIVND (reference sequence). V was pared by 10 bases and J by 11 bases, with 12 bases of the junction left unmatched. CDR3 coding DNA: TGTGCCACCTCCGGGACAGGGATATTGGCCCAGCATTTT. Residues: CATSGTGILAQHF.

This chain links TRBV29-1 with TRBJ1-1; D is possibly TRBD1 (6 bases). The CDR3 length is 12 residues. Trimming shortened V by 7 bases and J by 6 bases, and 15 bases separated the two germline ends. Germline values: CDR1 SQVTM, CDR2 ANQGSEA. CDR3 loop: CSGGNREPEAFF. Here the CDR3 DNA reads TGCAGCGGAGGCAACAGGGAGCCTGAAGCTTTCTTT.

The J gene is TRBJ2-7, the V gene TRBV5-6, with 9 bases identical to TRBD1. V shed 4 bases, J shed 2 bases, and the junction held 4 bases outside the gene matches. The CDR3 extends over 14 amino acids. Germline V gene data show CDR1 as SGHDT and CDR2 as YYEEEE. The CDR3 loop is CASSPWDRAYEQYF. The DNA for the CDR3 is TGTGCCAGCAGCCCGTGGGACAGGGCCTACGAGCAGTACTTC.

The CDR3 spells CASSPLGGSRSDSPLHF. The CDR3, as DNA: TGTGCCAGCTCACCCCTTGGGGGCAGCCGATCCGATTCACCCCTCCACTTT. The rearrangement uses TRBV18 and TRBJ1-6; D is possibly TRBD1 (6 bases). The CDR3 has 17 amino acids. V lost 3 bases and J 8 bases, leaving 20 bases between the germline ends. Germline lookup yields CDR1 KGHSH and CDR2 LQKENI.